The 11 T cell receptor beta chains below come from one sample, sequenced in a study of T cells after posttransplantation cyclophosphamide. The protocol was immunoSEQ multiplex PCR, while the TCRdb copy is restricted to in-frame clones and leaves out a portion. The repertoire consists of roughly 41,000 clones, none detected only once. Sequenced input: PBMCs. These receptor sequences come from a young man in good health and a related stem cell transplant donor.

This clone came up many times. V is TRBV6-5 and J is TRBJ2-2; D remains unclear. Trimming shortened V by 1 base and J by 3 bases, and 3 bases separated the two germline ends. CDR3 size: 13 residues. Germline V gene data show CDR1 as MNHEY and CDR2 as SVGAGI. The CDR3 reads CASSYLYTGELFF. CDR3 coding DNA: TGTGCCAGCAGTTACTTATACACCGGGGAGCTGTTTTTT.

This clone was observed many times. The chain links TRBV12-3 or TRBV12-4 to TRBJ1-3; 7 bases align to TRBD1. The CDR3 length is 16 residues. V trimming: 5 bases; J trimming: 0 bases; junction bases outside the gene matches: 7. The CDR3 DNA reads as TGTGCCAGCAGTCTCGACAGGGTCGGCTCTGGAAACACCATATATTTT. Amino acids: CASSLDRVGSGNTIYF.

The chain has TRBV4-1 and TRBJ1-1; 12 nucleotides match TRBD1. This CDR3 spans 16 amino acids. Germline V CDR1 and CDR2: MGHRA, YSYEKL. The junction had 7 bases not matched to a gene; V was cut back by 3 bases and J by 5 bases. This chain's CDR3 is CASSQEGTGGRTEAFF. The DNA of the CDR3 is TGCGCCAGCAGCCAGGAAGGGACAGGGGGCCGGACTGAAGCTTTCTTT.

This clone was detected many times. The chain has TRBV7-9 and TRBJ1-3, with unresolved D. The germline gives CDR1 SEHNR, CDR2 FQNEAQ (reference sequence). The CDR3 is made up of 17 amino acids. Trimming removed 2 bases from V and 0 bases from J, with 14 bases in between. The CDR3 loop reads CASSLRSAVNSGNTIYF. CDR3 nucleotide sequence: TGTGCCAGCAGCTTAAGGAGCGCGGTGAACTCTGGAAACACCATATATTTT.

This clone was seen repeatedly, ten times or more. This chain connects TRBV4-2 to TRBJ2-7, with TRBD1 matching over 11 bases. J gave up 2 bases and V 5 bases, and 5 bases lay outside the gene matches. This CDR3 comprises 15 residues. Germline V gene data show CDR1 as LGHNA and CDR2 as YNFKEQ. The CDR3 nucleotides are TGTGCCAGCAGCAGAGGGACAGGGGGGGCCTACGAGCAGTACTTC. Protein sequence: CASSRGTGGAYEQYF.

This clone has at least ten counts. The gene calls are TRBV27 and TRBJ2-1, with 13 positions matching TRBD2. The ends lost 2 bases at V and 8 bases at J; junction bases unmatched: 6. This CDR3 is 16 amino acids long. The germline gives CDR1 MNHEY, CDR2 SMNVEV (reference sequence). The CDR3 here is CASSLAGTSGDYEQFF. CDR3 DNA: TGTGCCAGCAGTTTAGCCGGGACTAGCGGGGACTATGAGCAGTTCTTC.

In its sample, this clone was seen many times. The chain is built from TRBV7-8 and TRBJ1-2; TRBD1 matches at 8 bases. The CDR3 has 14 amino acids. Germline assignment: CDR1 SGHVS and CDR2 FQNEAQ. V lost 5 bases and J lost 6; bases outside the gene matches: 8. CDR3 protein: CASSQQTGEDGYTF. The CDR3, as DNA: TGTGCCAGCAGCCAGCAGACAGGGGAGGATGGCTACACCTTC.

This clone was detected ten times or more. This chain connects TRBV7-3 to TRBJ1-1, with D tentatively TRBD1 (6 bases). Germline lookup yields CDR1 SGHTA and CDR2 FQGTGA. CDR3 size: 13 residues. Deletions cut 5 bases from V and 1 base from J, with 8 bases between. Here the CDR3 reads CASSEDRNTEAFF. The DNA for the CDR3 is TGTGCCAGCAGCGAGGACAGGAACACTGAAGCTTTCTTT.

The chain has TRBV11-2 and TRBJ1-1; D is uncertain. The V and J ends lost 6 bases and 4 bases respectively, with 21 bases between them. The CDR3 has 16 amino acids. Germline assignment: CDR1 SGHAT and CDR2 FQNNGV. The CDR3 protein is CASSPKVPGIGTEAFF. CDR3 coding DNA: TGTGCCAGCAGTCCTAAAGTTCCGGGGATCGGCACTGAAGCTTTCTTT. The full variable domain, with the rest looked up from reference TRBV11-2 and TRBJ1-1, is EAGVAQSPRYKIIEKRQSVAFWCNPISGHATLYWYQQILGQGPKLLIQFQNNGVVDDSQLPKDRFSAERLKGVDSTLKIQPAKLEDSAVYLCASSPKVPGIGTEAFFGQGTRLTVV.

This clone was seen ten or more times. The rearrangement links TRBV6-1 to TRBJ2-7; no definite D call. Trimming took off 4 bases at V and 2 bases at J, with 6 bases between the two ends. There are 12 residues in the CDR3. The V gene's germline CDR1 is MNHNS and CDR2 SASEGT. In nucleotides, the CDR3 is TGTGCCAGCAGTGCCTTTACCTACGAGCAGTACTTC. It codes for CASSAFTYEQYF.

CDR3 DNA sequence: TGTGCCAGCAGCTTAGGACAGGCACCCCAAGAGACCCAGTACTTC. Its protein is CASSLGQAPQETQYF. The V and J genes are TRBV11-2 and TRBJ2-5, with a tentative D call TRBD1 (6 bases). The germline V and J ends were trimmed by 1 base and 1 base, with 10 bases remaining between them. The germline CDR1 and CDR2 sequences are SGHAT and FQNNGV. The CDR3 consists of 15 residues.